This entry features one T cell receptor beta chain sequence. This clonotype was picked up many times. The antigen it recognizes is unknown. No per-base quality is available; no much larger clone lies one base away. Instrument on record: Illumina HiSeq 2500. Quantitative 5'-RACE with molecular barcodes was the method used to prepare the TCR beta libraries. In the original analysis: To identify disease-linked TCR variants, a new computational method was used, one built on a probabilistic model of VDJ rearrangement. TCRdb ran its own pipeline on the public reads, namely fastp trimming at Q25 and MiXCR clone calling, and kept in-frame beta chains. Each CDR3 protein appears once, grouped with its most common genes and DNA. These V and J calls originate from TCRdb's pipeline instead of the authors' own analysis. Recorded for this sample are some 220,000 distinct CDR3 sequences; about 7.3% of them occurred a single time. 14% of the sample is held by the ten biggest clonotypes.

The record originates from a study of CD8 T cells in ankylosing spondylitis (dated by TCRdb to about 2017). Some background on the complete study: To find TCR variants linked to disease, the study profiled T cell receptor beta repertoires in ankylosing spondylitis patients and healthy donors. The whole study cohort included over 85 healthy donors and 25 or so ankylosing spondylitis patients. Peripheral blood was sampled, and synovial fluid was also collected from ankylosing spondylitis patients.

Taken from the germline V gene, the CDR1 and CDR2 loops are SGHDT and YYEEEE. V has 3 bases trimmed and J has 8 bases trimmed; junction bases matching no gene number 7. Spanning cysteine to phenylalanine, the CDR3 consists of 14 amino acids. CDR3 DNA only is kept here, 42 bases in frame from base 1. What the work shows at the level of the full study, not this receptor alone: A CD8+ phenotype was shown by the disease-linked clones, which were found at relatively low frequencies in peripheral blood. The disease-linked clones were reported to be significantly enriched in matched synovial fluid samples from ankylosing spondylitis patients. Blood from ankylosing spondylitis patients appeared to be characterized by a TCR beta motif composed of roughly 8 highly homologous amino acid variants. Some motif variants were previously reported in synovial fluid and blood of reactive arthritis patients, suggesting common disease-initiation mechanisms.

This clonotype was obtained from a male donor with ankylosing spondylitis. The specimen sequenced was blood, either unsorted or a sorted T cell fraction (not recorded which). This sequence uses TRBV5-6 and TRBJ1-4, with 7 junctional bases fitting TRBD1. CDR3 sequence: CASSYPGTDEKLFF. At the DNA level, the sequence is TGTGCCAGCAGCTACCCCGGGACAGACGAAAAACTGTTTTTT.